What follows are 23 T cell receptor beta chains derived from one specimen sequenced in a study of blood T cell repertoires in COVID-19. TCRdb's table, derived via immunoSEQ multiplex PCR, lists solely in-frame clones and lacks some. The table includes 150,000 to 200,000 clones, about 80% detected once. Sequencing was performed on PBMCs or T cells enriched from blood (not recorded which). These TCRs come from a woman aged 55-70 years with acute COVID-19.

J is TRBJ2-1 and V is TRBV9; D may be TRBD1 (7 bases). Germline V gene sequence: CDR1 SGDLS, CDR2 YYNGEE. The V end was cut by 4 bases, the J end by 4 bases, with 15 bases between. The CDR3 spans 15 residues. The CDR3 loop reads CASSQGGSPYNEQFF. The CDR3 DNA sequence: TGTGCCAGCAGCCAGGGGGGCTCCCCATACAATGAGCAGTTCTTC.

The V and J genes are TRBV14 and TRBJ1-1, with D tentatively TRBD1 (5 bases). The CDR3 length is 16 residues. The V end was cut by 6 bases, the J end by 0 bases, with 17 bases between. Germline V gene data show CDR1 as SGHDN and CDR2 as FVKESK. The CDR3 region is CASRPPWGGMNTEAFF. The CDR3 DNA reads as TGTGCCAGCAGACCCCCGTGGGGCGGGATGAACACTGAAGCTTTCTTT.

This rearrangement joins TRBV4-3 to TRBJ2-1, with 8 bases that match TRBD2. This CDR3 spans 17 amino acids. CDR1 is LGHNA and CDR2 is YSLEER in the germline V gene. Germline trimming cut 1 base from V and 7 bases from J; bases unmatched to any gene: 12. The CDR3 here is CASSQGQAGAHGNEQFF. The CDR3 DNA sequence: TGCGCCAGCAGCCAAGGGCAAGCGGGGGCCCATGGGAATGAGCAGTTCTTC.

This clone was detected only once. The chain has TRBV9 and TRBJ1-3, with 7 bases that match TRBD1. The CDR3 contains 15 residues. V gave up 0 bases and J gave up 5 bases; unmatched junction bases: 5. From germline, CDR1 is SGDLS and CDR2 YYNGEE. CDR3 region: CASSVEGGQRNTIYF. The CDR3 DNA reads as TGTGCCAGCAGCGTAGAAGGGGGCCAGCGAAACACCATATATTTT.

This clone was counted a single time. The chain uses TRBV6-4 and TRBJ2-3; 10 bases map to TRBD2. With 0 bases clipped from V and 3 bases from J, the junction kept 3 bases outside the gene matches. CDR3 length: 16 residues. The germline V gene has CDR1 MRHNA and CDR2 SNTAGT. For the CDR3, the DNA is TGTGCCAGCAGTGACTCGAGCGGGGGGGAAACAGATACGCAGTATTTT. Residues: CASSDSSGGETDTQYF.

The CDR3 region is CASSQVQGPTEQYF. CDR3 nucleotide sequence: TGTGCCAGCAGCCAAGTTCAGGGCCCGACCGAGCAGTACTTC. The chain couples TRBV14 to TRBJ2-7; tentatively, D is TRBD1 (5 bases). V dropped 1 base and J dropped 6 bases, with 13 bases sitting between them. Germline lookup yields CDR1 SGHDN and CDR2 FVKESK. The CDR3 sequence is 14 residues long.

There are a few counts of this clone. The V and J genes are TRBV4-3 and TRBJ1-5; D possibly corresponds to TRBD1 (5 bases). The V gene lost 0 bases and the J gene lost 9 bases, with 21 bases spanning the gap. Germline V CDR1 and CDR2: LGHNA, YSLEER. This CDR3 spans 17 amino acids. The CDR3, as DNA: TGCGCCAGCAGCCAAGATTGGGGCAGCACCGACATTCGGCCCCAGCATTTT. Translation gives CASSQDWGSTDIRPQHF.

The genes are TRBV12-3 or TRBV12-4 and TRBJ1-2; D is unclear. V lost 8 bases and J 8 bases, leaving 15 bases between the germline ends. The CDR3 runs 12 residues. The CDR3 loop reads CASLRRGRGYTF. As DNA, the CDR3 is TGTGCCAGCCTACGTCGGGGAAGGGGCTACACCTTC.

J is TRBJ1-6 and V is TRBV19; D is unclear. This CDR3 comprises 15 residues. V was shortened by 7 bases and J by 5 bases, with 15 bases between the two germline ends. Germline-derived CDR1 and CDR2 are LNHDA and SQIVND (reference sequence). The CDR3 coding sequence is TGTGCCAGTACAGGACGGGGAAAAAATAATTCACCCCTCCACTTT. Encoded protein: CASTGRGKNNSPLHF.

The J gene is TRBJ1-6, the V gene TRBV7-8; D may be TRBD1 (6 bases). The CDR3 is 13 amino acids. V lost 0 bases, J lost 9 bases, and 6 bases lay in between. The germline CDR1 and CDR2 sequences are SGHVS and FQNEAQ. The CDR3 loop is CASSLAGGSPLHF. CDR3 bases: TGTGCCAGCAGCTTAGCAGGGGGTTCACCCCTCCACTTT.

V is TRBV12-3 or TRBV12-4 and J is TRBJ2-3; D is possibly TRBD2 (6 bases). This CDR3 comprises 10 residues. Trimming cost V 7 bases and J 8 bases, with 7 bases left between them. CDR3 bases: TGTGCCAGCATGGGGGGTACGCAGTATTTT. This translates into CASMGGTQYF.

This rearrangement joins TRBV7-2 to TRBJ2-3, with D possibly matching TRBD2 (6 bases). Per germline, CDR1 SGHTA and CDR2 FQGNSA. Trimming removed 3 bases from V and 5 bases from J, with 9 bases in between. The CDR3 loop spans 13 amino acids. The CDR3 bases are TGTGCCAGCAGCTTGACTAGGCTAGATACGCAGTATTTT. Amino acids: CASSLTRLDTQYF.

V and J are TRBV30 and TRBJ2-3, with D unresolved. The CDR3 runs to 11 residues. Germline V gives CDR1 GTSNPN, CDR2 SVGIG (reference sequence). Trimming stripped 2 bases from V and 4 bases from J, with 4 bases between. CDR3 coding DNA: TGTGCCTGGAGTCTAGCAGATACGCAGTATTTT. Protein product: CAWSLADTQYF.

The gene calls are TRBV5-6 and TRBJ2-1; D is ambiguous. This CDR3 contains 17 residues. From germline, CDR1 is SGHDT and CDR2 YYEEEE. Trimming removed 0 bases at V and 2 bases at J, with 15 bases between. Here the CDR3 DNA reads TGTGCCAGCAGCTTGGTAGGTAGCTTGGTAGCCTACAATGAGCAGTTCTTC. It encodes CASSLVGSLVAYNEQFF.

This clone was seen only a few times. The gene calls are TRBV5-6 and TRBJ2-2; tentative D call: TRBD1 (5 bases). CDR1 SGHDT and CDR2 YYEEEE come from the germline V gene. The CDR3 consists of 16 residues. Between the trimmed V and J ends, which lost 4 bases and 6 bases, there was a span of 19 bases. CDR3 DNA: TGTGCCAGCAGCGGAACGTGGGGCGGCCAGCCCGGGGAGCTGTTTTTT. Translation: CASSGTWGGQPGELFF.

The rearrangement joins TRBV7-9 to TRBJ1-1; possibly TRBD1 for D (6 bases). Germline CDR1 reads SEHNR; CDR2 reads FQNEAQ (reference sequence). The CDR3 spans 13 residues. V was shortened by 2 bases and J by 10 bases, with 14 bases between the two germline ends. CDR3 protein: CASSLLEGERAFF. In DNA form, the CDR3 reads TGTGCCAGCAGCTTACTAGAGGGGGAAAGAGCTTTCTTT.

The J gene is TRBJ2-5, the V gene TRBV5-4, with D perhaps TRBD2 (5 bases). The germline gives CDR1 SGHNT, CDR2 YYREEE (reference sequence). The CDR3 covers 13 residues. V gave up 4 bases and J gave up 3 bases, with 10 bases separating them. The CDR3 DNA reads as TGTGCCAGCAGCCTAGCAGGAAAAGAGACCCAGTACTTC. Translation gives CASSLAGKETQYF. Based on the CDR3 plus reference TRBV5-4 and TRBJ2-5, the full variable domain is ETGVTQSPTHLIKTRGQQVTLRCSSQSGHNTVSWYQQALGQGPQFIFQYYREEENGRGNFPPRFSGLQFPNYSSELNVNALELDDSALYLCASSLAGKETQYFGPGTRLLVL.

CDR3 residues: CASSTSTSGGQETQYF. CDR3 sequence (DNA): TGTGCCAGCAGCACCTCGACTAGCGGGGGCCAAGAGACCCAGTACTTC. This sequence joins TRBV7-2 and TRBJ2-5, with 12 positions matching TRBD2. The CDR3 contains 16 residues. V shed 5 bases, J shed 1 base, and the junction held 5 bases outside the gene matches. CDR1 is SGHTA and CDR2 is FQGNSA in the germline V gene.

The V gene is TRBV28, the J gene TRBJ1-3; the D is unclear. CDR3 length: 13 residues. Between the trimmed V and J ends, which lost 7 bases and 0 bases, there was a span of 7 bases. Per germline, CDR1 MDHEN and CDR2 SYDVKM. The CDR3 bases are TGTGCCAGCAAGAGTTTCTCTGGAAACACCATATATTTT. Its protein product is CASKSFSGNTIYF.

The count of this clone is one. The J gene is TRBJ2-3, the V gene TRBV7-9, with 10 bases identical to TRBD2. Germline CDR1 is SEHNR and CDR2 is FQNEAQ (reference sequence). The length of the CDR3 is 17 residues. J was trimmed by 4 bases and V by 2 bases; bases with no gene match: 9. The CDR3 region has the DNA TGTGCCAGCAGCTTATATTGGGCTAGCGGGAGCCCAGATACGCAGTATTTT. Translation: CASSLYWASGSPDTQYF.

Ten or more counts support this clone. The chain links TRBV3-1 (or the pseudogene TRBV3-2) to TRBJ1-1, with TRBD1 matching 11 bases. The germline V gene has CDR1 LGHDT and CDR2 YNNKEL (reference sequence). V lost 6 bases, J lost 5 bases, and 11 bases stayed unmatched. This CDR3 contains 16 residues. CDR3 DNA sequence: TGTGCCAGCAGTCTACTTCACGGACAGGGGGCAACTGAAGCTTTCTTT. This codes for CASSLLHGQGATEAFF.

V gene TRBV4-1 combines with J gene TRBJ2-2, with TRBD2 identical over 15 bases. Germline assignment: CDR1 MGHRA and CDR2 YSYEKL. The trim removed 4 bases at V and 7 bases at J, leaving 19 bases unmatched. This CDR3 region has 21 residues. CDR3: CASSPGPGLAGGTAGGGELFF. The CDR3 DNA reads TGCGCCAGCAGCCCAGGACCGGGACTAGCGGGAGGAACTGCCGGAGGCGGGGAGCTGTTTTTT.

The chain recombines TRBV19 with TRBJ1-5, with 8 nucleotides matching TRBD1. CDR1 LNHDA and CDR2 SQIVND come from the germline V gene (reference sequence). J lost 2 bases, V lost 6 bases, and 3 bases had no gene match. The CDR3 covers 14 residues. For the CDR3, the DNA is TGTGCCAGTAGCGGGACAGGCGGCAATCAGCCCCAGCATTTT. Translating gives CASSGTGGNQPQHF.